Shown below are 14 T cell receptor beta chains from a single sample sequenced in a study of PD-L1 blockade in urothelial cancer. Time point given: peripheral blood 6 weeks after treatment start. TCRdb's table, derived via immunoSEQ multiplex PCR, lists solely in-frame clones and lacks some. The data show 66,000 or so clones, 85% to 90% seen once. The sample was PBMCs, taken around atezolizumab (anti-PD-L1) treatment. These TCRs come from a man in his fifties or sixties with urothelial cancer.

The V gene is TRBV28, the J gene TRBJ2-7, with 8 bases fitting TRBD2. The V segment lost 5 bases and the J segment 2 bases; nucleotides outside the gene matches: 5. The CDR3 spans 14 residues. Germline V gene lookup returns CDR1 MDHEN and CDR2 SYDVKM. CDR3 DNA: TGTGCCAGCAGTACGGGAGGGCGCCCCTACGAGCAGTACTTC. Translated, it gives CASSTGGRPYEQYF.

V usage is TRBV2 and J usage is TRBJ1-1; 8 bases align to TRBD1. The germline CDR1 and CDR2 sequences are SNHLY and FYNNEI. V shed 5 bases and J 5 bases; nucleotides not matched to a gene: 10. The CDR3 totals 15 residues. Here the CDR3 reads CASSLVDRGGTEAFF. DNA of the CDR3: TGTGCCAGCAGTCTTGTAGACAGGGGCGGGACTGAAGCTTTCTTT. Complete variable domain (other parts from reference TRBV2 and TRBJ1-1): EPEVTQTPSHQVTQMGQEVILRCVPISNHLYFYWYRQILGQKVEFLVSFYNNEISEKSEIFDDQFSVERPDGSNFTLKIRSTKLEDSAMYFCASSLVDRGGTEAFFGQGTRLTVV.

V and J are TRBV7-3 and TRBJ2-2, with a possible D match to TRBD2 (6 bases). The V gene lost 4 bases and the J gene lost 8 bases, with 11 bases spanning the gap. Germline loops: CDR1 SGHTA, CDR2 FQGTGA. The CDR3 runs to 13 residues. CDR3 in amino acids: CASSSNRGGELFF. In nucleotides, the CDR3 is TGTGCCAGCAGCTCCAATCGGGGGGGGGAGCTGTTTTTT.

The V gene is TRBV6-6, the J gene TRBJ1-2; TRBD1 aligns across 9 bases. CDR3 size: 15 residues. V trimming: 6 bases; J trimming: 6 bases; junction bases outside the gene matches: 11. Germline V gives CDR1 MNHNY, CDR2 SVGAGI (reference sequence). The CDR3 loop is CASRKPGQGFDGYTF. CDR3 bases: TGTGCCAGCAGGAAACCGGGACAGGGTTTCGATGGCTACACCTTC.

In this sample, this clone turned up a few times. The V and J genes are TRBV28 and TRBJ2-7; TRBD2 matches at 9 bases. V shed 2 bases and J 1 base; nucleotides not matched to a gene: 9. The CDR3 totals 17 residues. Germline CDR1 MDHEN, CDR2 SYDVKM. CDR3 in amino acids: CASSLSLAGKRSYEQYF. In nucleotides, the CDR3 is TGTGCCAGCAGTTTAAGCCTAGCGGGAAAACGTTCCTACGAGCAGTACTTC.

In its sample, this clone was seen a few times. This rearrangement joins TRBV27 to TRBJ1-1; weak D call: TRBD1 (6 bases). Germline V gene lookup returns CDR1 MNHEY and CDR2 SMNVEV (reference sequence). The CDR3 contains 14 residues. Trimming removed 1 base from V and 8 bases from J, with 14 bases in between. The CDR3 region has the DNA TGTGCCAGCAGTTTATACAAAACGACAGGAGAAGCTTTCTTT. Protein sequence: CASSLYKTTGEAFF.

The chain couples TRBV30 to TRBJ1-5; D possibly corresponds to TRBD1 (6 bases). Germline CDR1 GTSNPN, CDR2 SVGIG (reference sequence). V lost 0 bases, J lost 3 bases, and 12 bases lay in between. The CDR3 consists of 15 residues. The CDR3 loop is CAWSVRDRYNQPQHF. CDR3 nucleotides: TGTGCCTGGAGTGTACGTGACAGGTACAATCAGCCCCAGCATTTT.

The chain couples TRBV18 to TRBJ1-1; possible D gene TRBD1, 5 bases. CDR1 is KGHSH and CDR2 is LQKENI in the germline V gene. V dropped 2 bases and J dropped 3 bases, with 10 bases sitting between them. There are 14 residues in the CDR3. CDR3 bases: TGTGCCAGCTCACCAGCCCCGGGGGACACTGAAGCTTTCTTT. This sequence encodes CASSPAPGDTEAFF.

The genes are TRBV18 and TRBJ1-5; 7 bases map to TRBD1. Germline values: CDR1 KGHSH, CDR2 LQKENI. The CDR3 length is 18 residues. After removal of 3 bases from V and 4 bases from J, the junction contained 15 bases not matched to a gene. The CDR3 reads CASSPRGDLQLSNQPQHF. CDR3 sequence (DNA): TGTGCCAGCTCACCCAGGGGGGACCTCCAGCTATCGAATCAGCCCCAGCATTTT.

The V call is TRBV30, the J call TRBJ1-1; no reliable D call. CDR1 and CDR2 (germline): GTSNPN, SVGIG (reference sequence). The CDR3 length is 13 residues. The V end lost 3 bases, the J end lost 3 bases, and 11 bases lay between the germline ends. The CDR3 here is CAWSLSTDTEAFF. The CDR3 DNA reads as TGTGCCTGGAGCCTTTCAACAGACACTGAAGCTTTCTTT. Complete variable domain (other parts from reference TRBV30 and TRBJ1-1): SQTIHQWPATLVQPVGSPLSLECTVEGTSNPNLYWYRQAAGRGLQLLFYSVGIGQISSEVPQNLSASRPQDRQFILSSKKLLLSDSGFYLCAWSLSTDTEAFFGQGTRLTVV.

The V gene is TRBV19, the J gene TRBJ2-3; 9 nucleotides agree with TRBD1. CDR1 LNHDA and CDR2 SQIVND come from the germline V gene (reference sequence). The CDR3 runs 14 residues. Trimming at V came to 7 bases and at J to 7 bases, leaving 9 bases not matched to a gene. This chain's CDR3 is CASTTGTGPYTQYF. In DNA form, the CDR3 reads TGTGCCAGTACTACCGGGACAGGGCCCTATACGCAGTATTTT.

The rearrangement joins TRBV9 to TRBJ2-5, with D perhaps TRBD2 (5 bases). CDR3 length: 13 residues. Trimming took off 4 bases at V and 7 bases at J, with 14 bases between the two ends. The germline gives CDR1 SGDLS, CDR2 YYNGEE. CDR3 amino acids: CASSPREGGTQYF. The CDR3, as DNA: TGTGCCAGCAGCCCTCGGGAAGGTGGGACCCAGTACTTC.

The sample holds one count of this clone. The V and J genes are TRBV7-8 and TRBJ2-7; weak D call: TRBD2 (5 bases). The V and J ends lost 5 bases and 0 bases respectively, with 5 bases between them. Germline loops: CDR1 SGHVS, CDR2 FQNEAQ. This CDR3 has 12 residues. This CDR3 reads CASSGSSYEQYF. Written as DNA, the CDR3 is TGTGCCAGCAGCGGGAGCTCCTACGAGCAGTACTTC.

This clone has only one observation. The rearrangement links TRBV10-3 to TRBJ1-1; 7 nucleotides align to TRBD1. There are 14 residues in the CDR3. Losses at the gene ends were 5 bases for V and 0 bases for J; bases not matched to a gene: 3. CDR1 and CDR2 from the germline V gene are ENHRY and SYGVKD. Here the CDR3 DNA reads TGTGCCATCAGTATGGGACAGATGAACACTGAAGCTTTCTTT. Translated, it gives CAISMGQMNTEAFF.